This TCR beta chain was captured by sequencing in a study of human T cells and chemical hapten exposure. Between the trimmed V and J ends, which lost 8 bases and 9 bases, there was a span of 23 bases. Germline assignment: CDR1 SGHDN and CDR2 FVKESK. The CDR3 consists of 15 residues. MiXCR was run by TCRdb on the RACE reads, yielding one entry per CDR3 protein. Of around 360,000 distinct CDR3 sequences in the sample, roughly 6.3% are singletons; the top ten hold 5% to 6%. Time point defined: patch test 2, 6 weeks after DPC sensitization. The treatment: therapeutic diphenylcyclopropenone sensitization with weekly scalp DPC. This clonotype has a handful of counts.

The source of this sequence is a woman under 30 with alopecia areata. Some clones in this sample may be carry-over from other donors' samples. J is TRBJ2-1 and V is TRBV14, with D tentatively TRBD1 or TRBD2 (6 bases each). The source was whole blood, collected in connection with sensitization to the hapten diphenylcyclopropenone (DPC). This CDR3 is CASEGEAAPNPEQFF. The CDR3 region has the DNA TGTGCCAGCGAGGGGGAGGCAGCTCCTAACCCTGAGCAGTTCTTC.